Shown below are 25 T cell receptor beta chains from a single sample sequenced in a study of response to subunit inactivated influenza vaccine. TCRdb re-called the RT-PCR reads through MiXCR, storing one row per CDR3 protein. The repertoire holds 650,000 to 800,000 distinct CDR3 sequences, with approximately 15% as singletons. The sequencing here drew on PBMCs from blood, taken 14 to 15 days before vaccination. The receptors shown here come from a man over 45 who received an inactivated influenza vaccine.

The chain has TRBV20-1 and TRBJ2-2, with D possibly being TRBD1 (6 bases). Germline loops: CDR1 DFQATT, CDR2 SNEGSKA (reference sequence). Trimming took off 4 bases at V and 1 base at J, with 16 bases between the two ends. This CDR3 spans 16 amino acids. In DNA form, the CDR3 reads TGCAGTGCTATAGAGTCGGGACAAATGAACACCGGGGAGCTGTTTTTT. Translating gives CSAIESGQMNTGELFF.

V gene TRBV20-1 combines with J gene TRBJ2-5, with 11 bases that match TRBD2. Germline CDR1 DFQATT, CDR2 SNEGSKA (reference sequence). This CDR3 spans 16 amino acids. After removal of 1 base from V and 2 bases from J, the junction contained 6 bases not matched to a gene. CDR3 coding DNA: TGCAGTGCTAGAGGGACTAGCGGGCAGGAACAAGAGACCCAGTACTTC. Its translation: CSARGTSGQEQETQYF.

This clonotype was counted between two and nine times. The gene calls are TRBV7-9 and TRBJ1-1; 8 bases match TRBD1. Per germline, CDR1 SEHNR and CDR2 FQNEAQ (reference sequence). The trim removed 1 base at V and 4 bases at J, leaving 5 bases unmatched. The CDR3 covers 15 residues. CDR3 protein: CASSLEAGGGTEAFF. The CDR3 DNA is TGTGCCAGCAGCTTAGAGGCAGGGGGCGGCACTGAAGCTTTCTTT.

The genes are TRBV28 and TRBJ2-3, with 9 bases fitting TRBD2. Germline CDR1 and CDR2: MDHEN and SYDVKM. This CDR3 region has 18 residues. The V and J ends lost 6 bases and 4 bases, in that order; junction bases with no gene match: 17. The CDR3 DNA reads TGTGCCAGCAGGATTAGGGATTTTAGCGGGAGTTTCGCAGATACGCAGTATTTT. As protein: CASRIRDFSGSFADTQYF. The complete variable domain, with remaining parts taken from reference TRBV28 and TRBJ2-3, reads DVKVTQSSRYLVKRTGEKVFLECVQDMDHENMFWYRQDPGLGLRLIYFSYDVKMKEKGDIPEGYSVSREKKERFSLILESASTNQTSMYLCASRIRDFSGSFADTQYFGPGTRLTVL.

J is TRBJ2-5 and V is TRBV30; the D gene is possibly TRBD2 (6 bases). Germline CDR1 is GTSNPN and CDR2 is SVGIG (reference sequence). This CDR3 region has 13 residues. V gave up 4 bases and J gave up 5 bases, with 14 bases separating them. Here the CDR3 DNA reads TGTGCCTGGAACCCCCAGAGCGGGGAGACCCAGTACTTC. As protein: CAWNPQSGETQYF.

This chain joins TRBV25-1 and TRBJ2-1; 8 nucleotides line up with TRBD1. CDR3 length equals 15 residues. Per germline, CDR1 MGHDK and CDR2 SYGVNS. V lost 1 base, J lost 6 bases, and 5 bases stayed unmatched. CDR3 sequence: CASSEFGTGVNEQFF. The CDR3 DNA is TGTGCCAGCAGTGAATTCGGGACAGGAGTCAATGAGCAGTTCTTC.

The rearrangement links TRBV20-1 to TRBJ2-3, with 10 positions matching TRBD2. The CDR3 spans 19 residues. The germline CDR1 and CDR2 sequences are DFQATT and SNEGSKA (reference sequence). With 0 bases clipped from V and 2 bases from J, the junction kept 14 bases outside the gene matches. CDR3 sequence: CSAREGGGLAERHTDTQYF. In DNA, the CDR3 is TGCAGTGCTAGAGAGGGCGGCGGACTAGCGGAACGCCACACAGATACGCAGTATTTT.

The rearrangement uses TRBV2 and TRBJ1-5; 8 nucleotides line up with TRBD1. Germline values: CDR1 SNHLY, CDR2 FYNNEI. V lost 6 bases, J lost 7 bases, and 11 bases stayed unmatched. The CDR3 totals 15 residues. This chain's CDR3 is CASRKHGQGWQPQHF. The CDR3, as DNA: TGTGCCAGCAGAAAACACGGACAGGGATGGCAGCCCCAGCATTTT. Complete variable domain (other parts from reference TRBV2 and TRBJ1-5): EPEVTQTPSHQVTQMGQEVILRCVPISNHLYFYWYRQILGQKVEFLVSFYNNEISEKSEIFDDQFSVERPDGSNFTLKIRSTKLEDSAMYFCASRKHGQGWQPQHFGDGTRLSIL.

J is TRBJ1-1 and V is TRBV6-2 or TRBV6-3; perhaps TRBD1 as D (5 bases). V dropped 2 bases and J dropped 5 bases, with 12 bases sitting between them. CDR1 is MNHEY, CDR2 SVGEGT, per germline. The CDR3 extends over 14 amino acids. The CDR3 loop is CASSYGNRGTEAFF. The CDR3 nucleotides read TGTGCCAGCAGTTACGGGAATCGGGGGACTGAAGCTTTCTTT.

This clonotype was counted only a few times. The gene calls are TRBV5-6 and TRBJ2-7; D gene uncertain. The CDR3 spans 11 residues. Germline CDR1 is SGHDT and CDR2 is YYEEEE. Deletions cut 4 bases from V and 8 bases from J, with 10 bases between. Here the CDR3 DNA reads TGTGCCAGCAGCGTGAACGGCAAGCAGTACTTC. Translated: CASSVNGKQYF.

In its sample, this clonotype was seen a few times. The J gene is TRBJ1-1, the V gene TRBV5-1, with 10 bases matching TRBD1. CDR1 SGHRS and CDR2 YFSETQ come from the germline V gene. The junction had 14 bases not matched to a gene; V was cut back by 7 bases and J by 11 bases. This CDR3 is built from 14 residues. The DNA for the CDR3 is TGCGCCAGCGGACAGGGACAGGGGAATGTTGCGGCTTTCTTT. Its protein product is CASGQGQGNVAAFF.

The V call is TRBV12-3 or TRBV12-4, the J call TRBJ2-4; 7 nucleotides line up with TRBD1. The CDR3 loop spans 14 amino acids. V lost 1 base, J lost 5 bases, and 2 bases stayed unmatched. This chain's CDR3 is CASSLGGQQNIQYF. CDR3 DNA sequence: TGTGCCAGCAGTTTAGGGGGACAGCAAAACATTCAGTACTTC.

This clonotype was counted a few times. The chain recombines TRBV29-1 with TRBJ1-5, with TRBD1 matching over 8 bases. Germline CDR1 is SQVTM and CDR2 is ANQGSEA. Trimming cost V 3 bases and J 7 bases; bases outside gene matches: 5. CDR3 length equals 13 residues. CDR3 in DNA: TGCAGCGTTGATGGACAGGGCGGACAGCCCCAGCATTTT. Protein sequence: CSVDGQGGQPQHF.

The table lists this clonotype with a few counts. The chain is built from TRBV5-1 and TRBJ2-1; D gene unclear. This CDR3 region has 16 residues. Looked up from germline, CDR1 is SGHRS and CDR2 is YFSETQ. V was clipped by 4 bases and J by 0 bases, with 14 bases between them. As DNA, the CDR3 is TGCGCCAGCAGCCTGAATATGGTCAGCTCCTACAATGAGCAGTTCTTC. Amino acid sequence: CASSLNMVSSYNEQFF. The complete variable domain, with remaining parts taken from reference TRBV5-1 and TRBJ2-1, reads KAGVTQTPRYLIKTRGQQVTLSCSPISGHRSVSWYQQTPGQGLQFLFEYFSETQRNKGNFPGRFSGRQFSNSRSEMNVSTLELGDSALYLCASSLNMVSSYNEQFFGPGTRLTVL.

There are a few counts of this clonotype. This chain connects TRBV20-1 to TRBJ2-1; TRBD1 matches 10 bases. Germline loops: CDR1 DFQATT, CDR2 SNEGSKA (reference sequence). The CDR3 runs to 15 residues. Unmatched junction bases numbered 6, after V lost 6 bases and J lost 1 base. The CDR3 nucleotides are TGCAGTGCGACGGGACAGGGGTCTTCCTACAATGAGCAGTTCTTC. Residues: CSATGQGSSYNEQFF.

The chain has TRBV15 and TRBJ2-1, with 13 bases matching TRBD2. J gave up 7 bases and V 0 bases, and 6 bases lay outside the gene matches. The CDR3 extends over 17 amino acids. Germline-derived CDR1 and CDR2 are LNHNV and YYDKDF (reference sequence). The CDR3 coding sequence is TGTGCCACCAGCAGAGAAACTAGCGGGAGGGGAGGGAATGAGCAGTTCTTC. Its translation is CATSRETSGRGGNEQFF.

The rearrangement links TRBV4-2 to TRBJ1-6; D gene unclear. Deletions cut 3 bases from V and 9 bases from J, with 12 bases between. Germline V gives CDR1 LGHNA, CDR2 YNFKEQ. This CDR3 has 14 residues. The CDR3: CASSQGGIGSPLHF. The CDR3 DNA follows: TGTGCCAGCAGCCAGGGTGGTATAGGTTCACCCCTCCACTTT.

This clonotype was detected only a few times. V usage is TRBV24-1 and J usage is TRBJ2-7, with 7 bases identical to TRBD1. Germline-derived CDR1 and CDR2 are KGHDR and SFDVKD. The J segment lost 5 bases and the V segment lost 6 bases, leaving 6 bases of the junction unmatched. The CDR3 consists of 13 residues. The DNA for the CDR3 is TGTGCCACCAGTCCACAGGGGCGGAACGAGCAGTACTTC. It encodes CATSPQGRNEQYF.

This rearrangement joins TRBV20-1 to TRBJ2-5, with 8 bases fitting TRBD2. From germline, CDR1 is DFQATT and CDR2 SNEGSKA (reference sequence). The CDR3 sequence is 14 residues long. V gave up 6 bases and J gave up 5 bases; unmatched junction bases: 11. The CDR3 DNA reads TGCAGTGCAGCCGGGGGGGGCCTAAGGGAGACCCAGTACTTC. Its protein is CSAAGGGLRETQYF.

There are many counts of this clonotype. The chain joins TRBV7-8 to TRBJ2-1; no clear D gene. Germline CDR1 SGHVS, CDR2 FQNEAQ. This CDR3 is built from 13 residues. V lost 7 bases and J lost 6, with 13 bases in between. For the CDR3, the DNA is TGTGCCAGCACCTACGTCGGCAGCAATGAGCAGTTCTTC. Its protein product is CASTYVGSNEQFF.

This clonotype was counted only a few times. The rearrangement joins TRBV18 to TRBJ2-3; TRBD2 matches 8 bases. Germline-derived CDR1 and CDR2 are KGHSH and LQKENI. The CDR3 sequence is 15 residues long. The V and J ends lost 8 bases and 6 bases, in that order; junction bases with no gene match: 13. In DNA, the CDR3 is TGTGCCAGCCCCGGGGGGGTATCCCACCAGGATACGCAGTATTTT. Translation: CASPGGVSHQDTQYF.

This clonotype was counted many times. The chain couples TRBV12-3 or TRBV12-4 to TRBJ2-2; D gene uncertain. CDR3 length: 14 amino acids. V was cut by 2 bases and J by 1 base, with 5 bases left in between. CDR3 nucleotide sequence: TGTGCCAGCAGTTTACTAGAGAACACCGGGGAGCTGTTTTTT. The encoded protein is CASSLLENTGELFF.

This chain joins TRBV15 and TRBJ2-3, with 8 nucleotides matching TRBD2. This CDR3 has 15 residues. Trimming took 2 bases from V and 2 from J; bases not matched to a gene: 3. Germline lookup yields CDR1 LNHNV and CDR2 YYDKDF (reference sequence). CDR3 amino acids: CATSRSGRPTDTQYF. The CDR3 bases are TGTGCCACCAGCAGAAGCGGGAGACCCACAGATACGCAGTATTTT.

The chain joins TRBV12-3 or TRBV12-4 to TRBJ1-1, with a tentative D call TRBD1 (5 bases). This CDR3 region has 13 residues. V dropped 7 bases and J dropped 1 base, with 10 bases sitting between them. CDR3 sequence reads: CASIPGPNTEAFF. For the CDR3, the DNA is TGTGCCAGCATACCAGGGCCGAACACTGAAGCTTTCTTT.

This chain joins TRBV27 and TRBJ1-2; 9 bases align to TRBD1. J lost 6 bases, V lost 6 bases, and 14 bases had no gene match. CDR1 and CDR2 (germline): MNHEY, SMNVEV (reference sequence). The CDR3 runs to 16 residues. This chain's CDR3 is CASSLSPDRGIHGYTF. The CDR3 region has the DNA TGTGCCAGCAGCCTATCCCCGGACAGGGGCATTCATGGCTACACCTTC.